The clone carrying this T cell receptor (beta chain) has at least ten counts. V was pared by 8 bases and J by 5 bases, with 2 bases of the junction left unmatched. CDR1 SGHRS and CDR2 YFSETQ come from the germline V gene. This CDR3 has 12 residues. These data are taken from a study of T cells in Graves' hyperthyroidism and ophthalmopathy. Amplification yielded TCR beta CDR3 regions, with RNA transcripts as the source. TCR CDR3 regions were first amplified by RT-PCR with HTBI primers. Via MiXCR, TCRdb re-called the multiplex PCR reads, giving one row per CDR3 protein. The sample records 45,000 to 50,000 distinct CDR3 sequences, around 49% being singletons.

This clonotype originated in a woman aged 45-60 years with Graves' hyperthyroidism. The sample comprised peripheral blood or thyroid tissue (not recorded which). The chain employs TRBV5-1 and TRBJ2-2; 8 bases match TRBD1. The CDR3 reads CASTGGTGELFF. CDR3 nucleotide sequence: TGCGCCAGTACAGGGGGTACCGGGGAGCTGTTTTTT.